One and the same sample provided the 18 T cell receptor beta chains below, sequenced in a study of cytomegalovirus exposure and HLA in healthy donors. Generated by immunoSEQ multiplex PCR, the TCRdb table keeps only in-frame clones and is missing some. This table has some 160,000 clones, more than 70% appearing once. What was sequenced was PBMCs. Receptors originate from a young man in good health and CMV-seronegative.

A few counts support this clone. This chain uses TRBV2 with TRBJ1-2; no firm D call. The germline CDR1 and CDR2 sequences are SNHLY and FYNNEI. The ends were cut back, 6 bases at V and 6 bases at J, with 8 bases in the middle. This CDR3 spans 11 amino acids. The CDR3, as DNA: TGTGCCAGCAGGGCGGAGCATGGCTACACCTTC. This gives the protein CASRAEHGYTF.

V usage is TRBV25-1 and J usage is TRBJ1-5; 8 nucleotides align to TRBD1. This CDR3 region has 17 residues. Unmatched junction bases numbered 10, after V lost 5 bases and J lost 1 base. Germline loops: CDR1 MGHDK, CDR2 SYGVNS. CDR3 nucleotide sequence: TGTGCCAGCAGTTTGAAGACAGGGGTTGGAAGCAATCAGCCCCAGCATTTT. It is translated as CASSLKTGVGSNQPQHF.

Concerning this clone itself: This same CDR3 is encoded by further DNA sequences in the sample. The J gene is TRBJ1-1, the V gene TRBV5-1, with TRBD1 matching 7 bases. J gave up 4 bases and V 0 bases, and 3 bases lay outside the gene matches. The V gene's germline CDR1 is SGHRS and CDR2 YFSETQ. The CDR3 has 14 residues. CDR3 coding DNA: TGCGCCAGCAGCTTGGCAGGGGACAGCACTGAAGCTTTCTTT. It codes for CASSLAGDSTEAFF.

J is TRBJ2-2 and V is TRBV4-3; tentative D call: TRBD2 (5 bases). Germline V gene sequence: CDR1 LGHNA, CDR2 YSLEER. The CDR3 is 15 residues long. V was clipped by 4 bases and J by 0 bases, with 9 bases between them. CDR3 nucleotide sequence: TGCGCCAGCAGCCTCCAACTAGCGAACACCGGGGAGCTGTTTTTT. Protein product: CASSLQLANTGELFF.

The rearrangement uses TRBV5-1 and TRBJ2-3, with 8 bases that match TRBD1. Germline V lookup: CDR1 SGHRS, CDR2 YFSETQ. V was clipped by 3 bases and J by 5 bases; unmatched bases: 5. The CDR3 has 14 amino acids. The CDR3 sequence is CASSSGQGLDTQYF. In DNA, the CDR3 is TGCGCCAGCAGCTCAGGACAGGGATTAGATACGCAGTATTTT.

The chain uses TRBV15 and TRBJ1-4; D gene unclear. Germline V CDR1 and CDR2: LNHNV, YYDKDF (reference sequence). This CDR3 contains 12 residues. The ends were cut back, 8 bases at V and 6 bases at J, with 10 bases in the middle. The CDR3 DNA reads TGTGCCACCCGCTGGGGAGATGAAAAACTGTTTTTT. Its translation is CATRWGDEKLFF.

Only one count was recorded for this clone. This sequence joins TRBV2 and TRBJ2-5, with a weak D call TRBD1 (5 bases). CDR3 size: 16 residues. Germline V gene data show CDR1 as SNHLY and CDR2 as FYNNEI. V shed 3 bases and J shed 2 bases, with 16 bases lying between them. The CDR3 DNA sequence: TGTGCCAGCAGTGAGCGTATGGGCAGGGCACAAGAGACCCAGTACTTC. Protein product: CASSERMGRAQETQYF.

This chain's CDR3 is CASSTGGWQLFF. In nucleotides, the CDR3 is TGTGCCAGTAGCACAGGGGGCTGGCAACTGTTTTTT. The genes are TRBV19 and TRBJ1-4; 9 positions match TRBD1. The CDR3 sequence is 12 residues long. V was pared by 6 bases and J by 12 bases, with 5 bases of the junction left unmatched. Per germline, CDR1 LNHDA and CDR2 SQIVND (reference sequence). The full variable domain, rest sourced from reference TRBV19 and TRBJ1-4, is DGGITQSPKYLFRKEGQNVTLSCEQNLNHDAMYWYRQDPGQGLRLIYYSQIVNDFQKGDIAEGYSVSREKKESFPLTVTSAQKNPTAFYLCASSTGGWQLFFGSGTQLSVL.

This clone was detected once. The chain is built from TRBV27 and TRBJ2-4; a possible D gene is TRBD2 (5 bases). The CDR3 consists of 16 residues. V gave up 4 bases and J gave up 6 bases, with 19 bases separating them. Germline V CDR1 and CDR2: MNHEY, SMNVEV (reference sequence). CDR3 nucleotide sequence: TGTGCCAGCAGTTCAATCTCCCTAGAGGGAACAAACATTCAGTACTTC. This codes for CASSSISLEGTNIQYF.

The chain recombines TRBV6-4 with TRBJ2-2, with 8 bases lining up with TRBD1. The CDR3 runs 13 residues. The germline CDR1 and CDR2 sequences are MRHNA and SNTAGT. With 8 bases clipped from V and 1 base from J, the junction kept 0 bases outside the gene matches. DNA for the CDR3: TGTGCCAGCGGGACAGGGAACACCGGGGAGCTGTTTTTT. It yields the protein CASGTGNTGELFF.

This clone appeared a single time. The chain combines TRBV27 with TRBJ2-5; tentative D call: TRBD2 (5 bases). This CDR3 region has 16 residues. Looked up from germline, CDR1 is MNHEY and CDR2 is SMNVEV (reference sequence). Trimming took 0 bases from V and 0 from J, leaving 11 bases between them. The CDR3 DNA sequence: TGTGCCAGCAGTTTATCTCTAGCCGGGTACCAAGAGACCCAGTACTTC. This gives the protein CASSLSLAGYQETQYF.

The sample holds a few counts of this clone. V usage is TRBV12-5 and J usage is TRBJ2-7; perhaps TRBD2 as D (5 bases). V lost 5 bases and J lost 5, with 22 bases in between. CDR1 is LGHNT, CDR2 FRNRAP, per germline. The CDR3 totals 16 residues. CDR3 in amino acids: CASGDPGRAPGDEQYF. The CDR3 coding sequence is TGTGCTAGTGGTGATCCCGGCCGGGCCCCCGGGGACGAGCAGTACTTC.

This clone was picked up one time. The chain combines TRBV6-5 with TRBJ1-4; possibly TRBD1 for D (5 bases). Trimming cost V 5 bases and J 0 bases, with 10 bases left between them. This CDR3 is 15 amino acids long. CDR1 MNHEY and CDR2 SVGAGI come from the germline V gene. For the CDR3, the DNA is TGTGCCAGCAGTAGGGGACTGACAACTAATGAAAAACTGTTTTTT. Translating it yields CASSRGLTTNEKLFF.

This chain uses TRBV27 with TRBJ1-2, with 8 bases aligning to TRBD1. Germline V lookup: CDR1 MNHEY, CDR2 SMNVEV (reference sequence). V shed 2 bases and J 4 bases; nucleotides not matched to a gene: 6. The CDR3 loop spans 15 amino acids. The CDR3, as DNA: TGTGCCAGCAGTTTACGCCAGGGGGCAATCTATGGCTACACCTTC. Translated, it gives CASSLRQGAIYGYTF.

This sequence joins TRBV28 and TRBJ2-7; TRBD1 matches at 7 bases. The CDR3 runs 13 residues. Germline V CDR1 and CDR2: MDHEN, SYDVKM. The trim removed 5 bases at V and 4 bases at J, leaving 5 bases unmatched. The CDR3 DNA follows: TGTGCCAGCAGTCTAGGACAGGAGTACGAGCAGTACGTC. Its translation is CASSLGQEYEQYV.

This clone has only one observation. The DNA for the CDR3 is TGTGCCAGCAGTTACTCTTGGCCGAACACTGAAGCTTTCTTT. Translated: CASSYSWPNTEAFF. The V and J genes are TRBV6-5 and TRBJ1-1, with D uncertain. CDR1 is MNHEY and CDR2 is SVGAGI in the germline V gene. CDR3 length equals 14 residues. V lost 0 bases and J lost 1, with 6 bases in between.

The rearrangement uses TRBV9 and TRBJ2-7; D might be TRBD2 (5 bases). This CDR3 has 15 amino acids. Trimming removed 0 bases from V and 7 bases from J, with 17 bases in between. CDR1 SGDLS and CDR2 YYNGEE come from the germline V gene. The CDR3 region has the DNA TGTGCCAGCAGCGTAGATGCTAGCCCCATAGGTGAGCAGTACTTC. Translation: CASSVDASPIGEQYF.

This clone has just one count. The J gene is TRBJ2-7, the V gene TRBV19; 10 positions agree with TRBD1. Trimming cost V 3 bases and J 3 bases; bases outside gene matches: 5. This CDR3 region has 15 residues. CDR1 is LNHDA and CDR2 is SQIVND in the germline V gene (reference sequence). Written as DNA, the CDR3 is TGTGCCAGTAGTATCGGGACAGGGGCCCTCTACGAGCAGTACTTC. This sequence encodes CASSIGTGALYEQYF.